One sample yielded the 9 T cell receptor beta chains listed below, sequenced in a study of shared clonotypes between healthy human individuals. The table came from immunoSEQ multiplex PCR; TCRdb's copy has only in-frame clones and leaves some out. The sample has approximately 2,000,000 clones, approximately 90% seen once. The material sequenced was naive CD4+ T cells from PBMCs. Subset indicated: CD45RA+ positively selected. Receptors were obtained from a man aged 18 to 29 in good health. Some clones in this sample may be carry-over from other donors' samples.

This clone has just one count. The CDR3 sequence is CASSFSGQGAPETQYF. CDR3 nucleotides: TGTGCCAGCAGTTTTTCCGGGCAGGGGGCCCCCGAGACCCAGTACTTC. The V gene is TRBV28, the J gene TRBJ2-5; TRBD1 aligns across 8 bases. The CDR3 runs to 16 residues. The germline gives CDR1 MDHEN, CDR2 SYDVKM. V dropped 3 bases and J dropped 5; count of bases not matched to a gene: 11.

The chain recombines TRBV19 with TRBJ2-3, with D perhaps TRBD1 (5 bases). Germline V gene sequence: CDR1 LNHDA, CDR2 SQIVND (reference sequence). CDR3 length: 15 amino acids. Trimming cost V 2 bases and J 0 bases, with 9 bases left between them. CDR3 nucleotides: TGTGCCAGTAGTATAAGGGGATCTAGCACAGATACGCAGTATTTT. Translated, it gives CASSIRGSSTDTQYF.

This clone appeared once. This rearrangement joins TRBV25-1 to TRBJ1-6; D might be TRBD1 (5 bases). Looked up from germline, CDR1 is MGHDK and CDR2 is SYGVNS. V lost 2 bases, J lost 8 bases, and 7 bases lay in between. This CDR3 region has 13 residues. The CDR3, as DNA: TGTGCCAGCAGTGAAAAAGGGGATTCACCCCTCCACTTT. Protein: CASSEKGDSPLHF.

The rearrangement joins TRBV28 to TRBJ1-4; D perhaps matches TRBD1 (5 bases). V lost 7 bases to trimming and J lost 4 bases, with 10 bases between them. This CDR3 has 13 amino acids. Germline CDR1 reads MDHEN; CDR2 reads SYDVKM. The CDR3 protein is CASKRGGNEKLFF. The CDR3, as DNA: TGTGCCAGCAAAAGGGGAGGTAATGAAAAACTGTTTTTT.

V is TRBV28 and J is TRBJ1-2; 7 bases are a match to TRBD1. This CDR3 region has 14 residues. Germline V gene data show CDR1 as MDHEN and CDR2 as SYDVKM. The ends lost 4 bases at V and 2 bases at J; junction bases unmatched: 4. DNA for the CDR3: TGTGCCAGCAGTTCCCTACAGGGGAACTATGGCTACACCTTC. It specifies CASSSLQGNYGYTF.

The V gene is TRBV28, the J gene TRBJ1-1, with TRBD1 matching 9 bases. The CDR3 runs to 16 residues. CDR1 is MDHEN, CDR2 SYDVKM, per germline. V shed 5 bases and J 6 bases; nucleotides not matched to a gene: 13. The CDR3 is CASSLDPGQGLSEAFF. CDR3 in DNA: TGTGCCAGCAGTCTTGATCCGGGACAGGGTTTATCTGAAGCTTTCTTT.

This chain's CDR3 is CASITQVGNTIYF. The CDR3, as DNA: TGTGCCAGCATCACCCAAGTGGGAAACACCATATATTTT. The chain recombines TRBV28 with TRBJ1-3; D gene unclear. This CDR3 has 13 amino acids. The V gene lost 7 bases and the J gene lost 4 bases, with 11 bases spanning the gap. Germline CDR1 and CDR2: MDHEN and SYDVKM.

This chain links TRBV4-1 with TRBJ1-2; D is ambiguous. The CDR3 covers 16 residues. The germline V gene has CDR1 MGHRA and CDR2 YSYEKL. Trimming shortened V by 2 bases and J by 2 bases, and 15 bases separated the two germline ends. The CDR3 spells CASSQHYKIPNYGYTF. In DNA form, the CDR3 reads TGCGCCAGCAGCCAACACTACAAAATACCGAACTATGGCTACACCTTC.

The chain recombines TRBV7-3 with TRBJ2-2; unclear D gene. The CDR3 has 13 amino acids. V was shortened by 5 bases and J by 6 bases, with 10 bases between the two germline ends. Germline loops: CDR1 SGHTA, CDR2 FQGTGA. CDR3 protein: CASSPAPAGELFF. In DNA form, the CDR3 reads TGTGCCAGCAGCCCCGCCCCCGCCGGGGAGCTGTTTTTT.